This paragraph covers one T cell receptor beta chain sequence. The data belong to a study of blood T cell repertoires in COVID-19. Study overall: The United States, Italy and Spain supplied acute and convalescent COVID-19 samples. In each case, the material was cDNA or gDNA derived from T cells, B-cell-depleted T cells, or PBMCs.

Germline CDR1 and CDR2: SGHRS and YFSETQ. The germline V and J ends were trimmed by 1 base and 0 bases, with 8 bases remaining between them. This CDR3 spans 16 amino acids. Authors' analysis steps: By means of reference gene primer amplification, nucleated cell counts were estimated. Sequencing was performed with immunoSEQ multiplex PCR; in TCRdb, only in-frame clones are kept and a portion is missing. The V and J calls and clone size were taken over from that table, and D and trimming were inferred from the DNA. The table includes some 73,000 clones, roughly nine tenths detected once. J is TRBJ1-6 and V is TRBV5-1, with D perhaps TRBD1 (5 bases). The sequenced sample was peripheral blood. The sequence was obtained from an older woman with acute or convalescent COVID-19. Here the CDR3 reads CASSLRGSSYNSPLHF. The CDR3 DNA sequence: TGCGCCAGCAGCTTGCGGGGGAGCTCCTATAATTCACCCCTCCACTTT.